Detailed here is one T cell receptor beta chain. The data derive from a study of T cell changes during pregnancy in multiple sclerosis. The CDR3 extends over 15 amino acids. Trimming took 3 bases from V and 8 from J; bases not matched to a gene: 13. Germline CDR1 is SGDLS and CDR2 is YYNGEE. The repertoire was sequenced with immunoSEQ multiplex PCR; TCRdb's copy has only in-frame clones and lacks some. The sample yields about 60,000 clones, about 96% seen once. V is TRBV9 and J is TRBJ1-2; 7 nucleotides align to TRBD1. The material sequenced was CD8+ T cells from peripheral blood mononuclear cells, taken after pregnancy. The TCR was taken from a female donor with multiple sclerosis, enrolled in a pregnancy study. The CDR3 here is CASSGYRGAAVGYTF. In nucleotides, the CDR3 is TGTGCCAGCAGCGGATACAGGGGCGCAGCGGTAGGCTACACCTTC.